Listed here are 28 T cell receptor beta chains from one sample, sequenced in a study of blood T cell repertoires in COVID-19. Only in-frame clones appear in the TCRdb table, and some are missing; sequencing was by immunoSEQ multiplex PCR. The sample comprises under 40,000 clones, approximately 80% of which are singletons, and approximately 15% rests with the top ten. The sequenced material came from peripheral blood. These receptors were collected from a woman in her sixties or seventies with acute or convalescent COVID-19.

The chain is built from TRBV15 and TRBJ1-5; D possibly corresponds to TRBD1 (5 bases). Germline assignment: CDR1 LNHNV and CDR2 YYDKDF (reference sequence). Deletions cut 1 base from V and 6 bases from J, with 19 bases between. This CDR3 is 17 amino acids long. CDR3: CATSRVRAGLSAQPQHF. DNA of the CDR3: TGTGCCACCAGCAGAGTTCGGGCAGGGTTATCGGCTCAGCCCCAGCATTTT.

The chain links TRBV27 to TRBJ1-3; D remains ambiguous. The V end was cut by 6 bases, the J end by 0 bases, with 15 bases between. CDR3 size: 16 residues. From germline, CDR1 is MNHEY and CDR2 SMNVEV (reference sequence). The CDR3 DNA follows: TGTGCCAGCAGGCAACTCGGTCCGTTCTCTGGAAACACCATATATTTT. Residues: CASRQLGPFSGNTIYF.

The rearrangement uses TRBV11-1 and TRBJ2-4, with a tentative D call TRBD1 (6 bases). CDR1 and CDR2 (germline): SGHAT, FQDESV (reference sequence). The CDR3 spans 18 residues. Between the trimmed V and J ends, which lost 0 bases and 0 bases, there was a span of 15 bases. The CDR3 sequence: CASSLARAGVGAKNIQYF. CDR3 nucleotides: TGTGCCAGCAGCTTAGCGAGGGCAGGGGTTGGAGCCAAAAACATTCAGTACTTC.

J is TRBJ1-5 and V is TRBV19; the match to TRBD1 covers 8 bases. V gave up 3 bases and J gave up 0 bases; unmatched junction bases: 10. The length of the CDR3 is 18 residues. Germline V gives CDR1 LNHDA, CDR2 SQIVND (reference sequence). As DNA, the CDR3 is TGTGCCAGTAGTATCAAGGCAGGGGGCCTATATAGCAATCAGCCCCAGCATTTT. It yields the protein CASSIKAGGLYSNQPQHF.

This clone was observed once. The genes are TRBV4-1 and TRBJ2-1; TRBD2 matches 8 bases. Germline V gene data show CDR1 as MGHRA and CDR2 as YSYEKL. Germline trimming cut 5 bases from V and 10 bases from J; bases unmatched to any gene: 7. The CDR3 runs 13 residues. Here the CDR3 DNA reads TGCGCCAGCAGCTGGAGCGGGAGTATCGAGCAGTTCTTC. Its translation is CASSWSGSIEQFF.

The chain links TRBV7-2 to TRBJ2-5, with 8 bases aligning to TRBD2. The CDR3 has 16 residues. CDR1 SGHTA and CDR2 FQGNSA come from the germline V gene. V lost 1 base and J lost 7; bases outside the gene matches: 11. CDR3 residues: CASSLEGAGASGTQYF. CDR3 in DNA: TGTGCCAGCAGCTTAGAAGGAGCGGGGGCATCAGGGACCCAGTACTTC.

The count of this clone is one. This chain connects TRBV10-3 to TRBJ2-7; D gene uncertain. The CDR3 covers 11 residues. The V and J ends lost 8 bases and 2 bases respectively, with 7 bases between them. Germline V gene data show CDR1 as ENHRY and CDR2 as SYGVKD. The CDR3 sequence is CAISPAYEQYF. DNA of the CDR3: TGTGCCATCTCCCCGGCCTACGAGCAGTACTTC.

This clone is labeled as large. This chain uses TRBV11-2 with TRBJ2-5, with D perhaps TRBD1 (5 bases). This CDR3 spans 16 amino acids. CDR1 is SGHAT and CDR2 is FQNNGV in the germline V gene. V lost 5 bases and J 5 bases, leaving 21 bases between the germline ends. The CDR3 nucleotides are TGTGCCAGCAGCCGAAGCCTCCTGGGTCAGGGCGAGACCCAGTACTTC. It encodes CASSRSLLGQGETQYF.

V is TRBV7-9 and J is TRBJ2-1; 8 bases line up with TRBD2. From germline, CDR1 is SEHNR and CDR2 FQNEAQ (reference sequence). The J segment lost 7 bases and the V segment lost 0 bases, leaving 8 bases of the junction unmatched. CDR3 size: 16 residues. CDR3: CASSLADRLASNEQFF. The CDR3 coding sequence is TGTGCCAGCAGCTTAGCGGACCGACTAGCGAGTAATGAGCAGTTCTTC. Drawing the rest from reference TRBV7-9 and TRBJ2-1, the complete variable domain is DTGVSQNPRHKITKRGQNVTFRCDPISEHNRLYWYRQTLGQGPEFLTYFQNEAQLEKSRLLSDRFSAERPKGSFSTLEIQRTEQGDSAMYLCASSLADRLASNEQFFGPGTRLTVL.

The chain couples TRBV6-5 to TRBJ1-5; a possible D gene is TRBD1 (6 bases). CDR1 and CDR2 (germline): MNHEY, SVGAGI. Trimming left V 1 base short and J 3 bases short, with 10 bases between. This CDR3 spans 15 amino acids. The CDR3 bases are TGTGCCAGCAGTTACTTCCGGGACACCAATCAGCCCCAGCATTTT. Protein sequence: CASSYFRDTNQPQHF.

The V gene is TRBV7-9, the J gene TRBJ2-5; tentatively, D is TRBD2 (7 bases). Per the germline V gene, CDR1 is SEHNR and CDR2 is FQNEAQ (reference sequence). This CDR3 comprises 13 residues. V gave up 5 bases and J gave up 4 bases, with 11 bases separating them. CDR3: CASSRGGPETQYF. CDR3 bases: TGTGCCAGCAGCAGGGGGGGGCCAGAGACCCAGTACTTC. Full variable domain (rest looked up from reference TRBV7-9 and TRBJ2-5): DTGVSQNPRHKITKRGQNVTFRCDPISEHNRLYWYRQTLGQGPEFLTYFQNEAQLEKSRLLSDRFSAERPKGSFSTLEIQRTEQGDSAMYLCASSRGGPETQYFGPGTRLLVL.

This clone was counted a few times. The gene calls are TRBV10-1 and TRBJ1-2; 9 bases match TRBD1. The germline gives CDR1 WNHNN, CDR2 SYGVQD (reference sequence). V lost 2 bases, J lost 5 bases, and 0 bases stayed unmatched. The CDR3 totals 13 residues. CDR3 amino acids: CASSEGQGYGYTF. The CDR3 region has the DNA TGCGCCAGCAGTGAGGGACAGGGGTATGGCTACACCTTC.

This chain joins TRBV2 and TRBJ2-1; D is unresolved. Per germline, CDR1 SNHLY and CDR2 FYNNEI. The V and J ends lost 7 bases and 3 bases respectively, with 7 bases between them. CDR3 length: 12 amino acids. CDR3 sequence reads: CASTNSYNEQFF. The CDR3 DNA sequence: TGTGCCAGCACAAACAGCTACAATGAGCAGTTCTTC.

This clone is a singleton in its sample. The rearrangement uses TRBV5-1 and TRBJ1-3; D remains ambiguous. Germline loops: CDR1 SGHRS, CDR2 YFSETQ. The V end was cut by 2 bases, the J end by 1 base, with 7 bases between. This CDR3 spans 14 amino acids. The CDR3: CASSLAGSGNTIYF. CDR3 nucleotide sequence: TGCGCCAGCAGCTTAGCCGGTTCTGGAAACACCATATATTTT.

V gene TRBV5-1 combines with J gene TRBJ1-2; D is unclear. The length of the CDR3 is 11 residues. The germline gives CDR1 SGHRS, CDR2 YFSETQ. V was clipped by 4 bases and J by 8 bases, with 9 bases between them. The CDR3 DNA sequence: TGCGCCAGCAGCCAGAACCAGGGCTACACCTTC. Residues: CASSQNQGYTF.

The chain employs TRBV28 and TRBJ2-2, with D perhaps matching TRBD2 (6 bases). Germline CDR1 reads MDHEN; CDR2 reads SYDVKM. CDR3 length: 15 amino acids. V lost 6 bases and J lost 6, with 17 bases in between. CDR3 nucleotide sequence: TGTGCCAGCAGCCGAGACCGGGACTCGGCCGGGGAGCTGTTTTTT. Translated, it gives CASSRDRDSAGELFF.

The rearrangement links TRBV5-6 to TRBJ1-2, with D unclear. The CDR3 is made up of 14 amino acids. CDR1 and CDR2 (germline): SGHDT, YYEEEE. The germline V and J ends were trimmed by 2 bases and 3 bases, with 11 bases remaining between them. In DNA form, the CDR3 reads TGTGCCAGCAGCTTCGATAACAGTCACTATGGCTACACCTTC. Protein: CASSFDNSHYGYTF.

CDR3 loop: CASSPQGRTEAFF. The CDR3 DNA is TGTGCCAGCAGTCCACAGGGAAGGACTGAAGCTTTCTTT. This chain links TRBV12-3 or TRBV12-4 with TRBJ1-1, with D possibly TRBD1 on 6 matching bases. The CDR3 covers 13 residues. Trimming took off 5 bases at V and 5 bases at J, with 12 bases between the two ends.

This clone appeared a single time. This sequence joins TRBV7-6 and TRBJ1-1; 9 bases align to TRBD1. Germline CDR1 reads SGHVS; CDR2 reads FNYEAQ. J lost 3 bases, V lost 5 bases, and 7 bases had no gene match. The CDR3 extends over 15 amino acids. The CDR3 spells CASSPGTGWDTEAFF. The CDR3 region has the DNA TGTGCCAGCAGCCCCGGGACAGGGTGGGACACTGAAGCTTTCTTT.

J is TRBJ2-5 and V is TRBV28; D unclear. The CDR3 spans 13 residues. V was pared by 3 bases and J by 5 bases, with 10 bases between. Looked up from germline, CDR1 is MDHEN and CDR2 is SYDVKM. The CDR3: CASSLGSRETQYF. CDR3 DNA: TGTGCCAGCAGTTTGGGTAGCCGGGAGACCCAGTACTTC.

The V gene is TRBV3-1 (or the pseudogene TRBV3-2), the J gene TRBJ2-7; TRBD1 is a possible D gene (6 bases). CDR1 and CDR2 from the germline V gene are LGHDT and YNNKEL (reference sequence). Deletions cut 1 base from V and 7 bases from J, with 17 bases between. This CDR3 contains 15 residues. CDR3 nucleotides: TGTGCCAGCAGCCAAGGGGTGGCAGGGGCGAGGGAGCAGTACTTC. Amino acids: CASSQGVAGAREQYF.

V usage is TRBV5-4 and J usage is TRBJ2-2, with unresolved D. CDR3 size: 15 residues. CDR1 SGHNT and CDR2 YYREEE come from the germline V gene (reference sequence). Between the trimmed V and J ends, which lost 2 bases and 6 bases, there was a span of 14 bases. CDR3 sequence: CASSFGGGSSGELFF. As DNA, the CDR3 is TGTGCCAGCAGCTTTGGTGGCGGAAGTTCCGGGGAGCTGTTTTTT. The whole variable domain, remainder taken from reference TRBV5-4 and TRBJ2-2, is ETGVTQSPTHLIKTRGQQVTLRCSSQSGHNTVSWYQQALGQGPQFIFQYYREEENGRGNFPPRFSGLQFPNYSSELNVNALELDDSALYLCASSFGGGSSGELFFGEGSRLTVL.

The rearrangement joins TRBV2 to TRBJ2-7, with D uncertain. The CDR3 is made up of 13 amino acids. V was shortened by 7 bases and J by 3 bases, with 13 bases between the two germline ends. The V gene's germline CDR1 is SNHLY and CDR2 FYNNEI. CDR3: CASISPPLYEQYF. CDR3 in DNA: TGTGCCAGCATTTCCCCCCCCCTCTACGAGCAGTACTTC.

CDR3 residues: CASTTGTHMNTGELFF. In DNA form, the CDR3 reads TGTGCCAGTACCACCGGGACACATATGAACACCGGGGAGCTGTTTTTT. The chain uses TRBV19 and TRBJ2-2, with D tentatively TRBD1 (6 bases). The CDR3 consists of 16 residues. With 7 bases removed from V and 1 base from J, the gap between germline ends came to 16 bases. The germline V gene encodes CDR1 LNHDA and CDR2 SQIVND (reference sequence).

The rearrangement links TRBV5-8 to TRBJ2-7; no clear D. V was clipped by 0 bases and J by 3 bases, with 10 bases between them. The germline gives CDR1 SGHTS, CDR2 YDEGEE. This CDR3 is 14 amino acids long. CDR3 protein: CASSLGALSYEQYF. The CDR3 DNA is TGTGCCAGCAGCTTGGGGGCGCTTAGCTACGAGCAGTACTTC.

CDR3 nucleotide sequence: TGTGCCAGCAGTTTTGGGTCGGGACAGGGGTACTCTGGAAACACCATATATTTT. This codes for CASSFGSGQGYSGNTIYF. The chain recombines TRBV28 with TRBJ1-3; TRBD1 matches 10 bases. The CDR3 covers 18 residues. Losses at the gene ends were 3 bases for V and 0 bases for J; bases not matched to a gene: 8. The V gene's germline CDR1 is MDHEN and CDR2 SYDVKM.

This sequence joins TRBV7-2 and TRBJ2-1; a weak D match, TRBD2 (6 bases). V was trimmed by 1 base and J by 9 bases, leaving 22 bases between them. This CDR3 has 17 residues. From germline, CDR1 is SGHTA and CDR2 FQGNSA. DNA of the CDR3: TGTGCCAGCAGCTTAGAGGGACTGGGCCCTTTGGCAGTTGAGCAGTTCTTC. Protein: CASSLEGLGPLAVEQFF.

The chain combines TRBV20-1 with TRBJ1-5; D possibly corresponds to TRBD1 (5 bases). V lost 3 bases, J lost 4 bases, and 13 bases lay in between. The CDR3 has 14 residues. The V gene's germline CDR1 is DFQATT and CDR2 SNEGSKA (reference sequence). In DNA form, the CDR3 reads TGCAGTGCTAGTGGGGCAGCAGGGAATCAGCCCCAGCATTTT. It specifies CSASGAAGNQPQHF.